This T cell receptor beta chain was identified during a study of blood T cell repertoires in COVID-19. Looking at the study overall: Sites in the United States, Italy and Spain provided acute and convalescent COVID-19 samples.

The CDR3 runs to 14 residues. Germline CDR1 SGHNT, CDR2 YYREEE (reference sequence). V shed 4 bases and J shed 7 bases, with 17 bases lying between them. Study processing details: Estimation of nucleated cell counts relied on the amplification of reference gene primers. Clones were sequenced by immunoSEQ multiplex PCR, and TCRdb holds only the in-frame ones, with some missing. D and trimming were read from the DNA, whereas the V and J calls and clone size are those reported in that table. This table holds 130,000 or so clones, over 75% found once. The receptor was isolated from a human donor in a cohort sampled during active COVID-19. Sequencing was performed on peripheral blood. The rearrangement uses TRBV5-4 and TRBJ1-2; unclear D gene. The CDR3 sequence: CASSPSEPGAGYTF. In nucleotides, the CDR3 is TGTGCCAGCAGCCCCTCGGAGCCGGGTGCTGGCTACACCTTC.